This is a list of T cell receptor beta chains from one sample in a study of cytomegalovirus exposure and HLA in healthy donors. TCRdb's copy holds only in-frame clones and misses some; the assay was immunoSEQ multiplex PCR. Of some 150,000 clones detected, over 70% appear once; the ten largest clones hold about 2.8%. Sequenced input: PBMCs. The receptors originated from a male donor in good health and CMV-seronegative. Both conserved end residues are part of each CDR3. A D gene is named only where the DNA matches it firmly.

cdr3_aa d_call j_call v_call
CASTHRGNYGYTF TRBD1 TRBJ1-2 TRBV6-1
CAWSNWGTGSYEQYF TRBD1 TRBJ2-7 TRBV30
CASSGYSGAVDQPQHF . TRBJ1-5 TRBV5-6
CAISEAGGDTEAFF TRBD1 TRBJ1-1 TRBV10-3
CASSEDRDEKFDYGYTF . TRBJ1-2 TRBV2
CASSLGGVTQGGYTF . TRBJ1-2 TRBV7-9
CASSSRTGLNTEAFF TRBD1 TRBJ1-1 TRBV6-5
CASTRGLGNEKLFF TRBD1 TRBJ1-4 TRBV2
CASSSTGGHNTGELFF TRBD1 TRBJ2-2 TRBV7-9
CASSGLAGNNEQFF TRBD2 TRBJ2-1 TRBV6-4
CASSLRYRTGGRETQYF TRBD1 TRBJ2-5 TRBV7-2
CASSQNTGSSHNEQFF . TRBJ2-1 TRBV5-1
CASSLWDRDGNEQFF TRBD1 TRBJ2-1 TRBV5-6
CASSPPDGGYANGYTF . TRBJ1-2 TRBV18
CASSLAGWGATNEKLFF . TRBJ1-4 TRBV7-9
CASSLEFGTEAFF . TRBJ1-1 TRBV11-3
CASSVEAGSGTDTQYF . TRBJ2-3 TRBV9
CASSLKPQGVAGNTIYF . TRBJ1-3 TRBV5-1
CASSWDSSVRTQYF TRBD1 TRBJ2-3 TRBV7-9
CASIPTGGLYQPQHF TRBD1 TRBJ1-5 TRBV19
CASSQDRVNEQFF . TRBJ2-1 TRBV14
CASSMGLRQGSPGTQYF TRBD1 TRBJ2-5 TRBV19
CARSQDGGGFSYEQYF . TRBJ2-7 TRBV4-3
CASTSGGDGYEQYF TRBD2 TRBJ2-7 TRBV27
CASRTDRDRDGYTF TRBD1 TRBJ1-2 TRBV5-1
CARRRALGQRNTEAFF TRBD1 TRBJ1-1 TRBV7-9
CASSFEGALSGNTIYF TRBD1 TRBJ1-3 TRBV5-1
CASTAGKEGRQFF TRBD2 TRBJ2-1 TRBV2
CAWTSGPGLAVYNEQFF TRBD2 TRBJ2-1 TRBV30
CASSGGQTGYTF TRBD1 TRBJ1-2 TRBV6-1
CSAQGSTEAFF . TRBJ1-1 TRBV20-1
CASSQVDTQYF . TRBJ2-3 TRBV5-1
CASSYREGSNSPLHF . TRBJ1-6 TRBV5-6
CASRLTGTGDQPQHF TRBD1 TRBJ1-5 TRBV6-5
CASSFRGQGTEAFF TRBD1 TRBJ1-1 TRBV7-3
CASSVEGQSYEQYF TRBD1 TRBJ2-7 TRBV9
CASSISGSHNEQFF . TRBJ2-1 TRBV19
CASSDCCGGLSYEQYF TRBD2 TRBJ2-7 TRBV6-4
CAWSATGGVWGLAVTDTQYF . TRBJ2-3 TRBV30
CASSSPGSGYGYTF . TRBJ1-2 TRBV7-9
CASSLPGGDYGYPF TRBD1 TRBJ1-2 TRBV5-4
CASSRVLPIQETQYF . TRBJ2-5 TRBV4-2
CASSSRGYEQYF . TRBJ2-7 TRBV27
CASSLGILSEKLFF . TRBJ1-4 TRBV5-1
CASSQEYGTVTDTQYF TRBD1 TRBJ2-3 TRBV4-3
CASSSWTDLQNTEAFF . TRBJ1-1 TRBV5-5
CASRNGGSGEKLFF . TRBJ1-4 TRBV19
CASSQGQGEAFF TRBD1 TRBJ1-1 TRBV7-3
CASSQGRSFEQYF . TRBJ2-7 TRBV4-3
CASSHTQGPTYEQYF TRBD1 TRBJ2-7 TRBV27
CASSVSREDILNYGYTF . TRBJ1-2 TRBV9
CASSGGKHDRGTNEKLFF TRBD1 TRBJ1-4 TRBV9
CASKRGRSYEQYF . TRBJ2-7 TRBV10-3
CASSLDPGSGSKNTEAFF . TRBJ1-1 TRBV5-1
CASSPPGPKTQYF . TRBJ2-5 TRBV5-6
CASSTMPGDEKLFF . TRBJ1-4 TRBV6-5
CASSVASSGRAFAYNEQFF TRBD2 TRBJ2-1 TRBV9
CASSQDRGQSYYEQYF TRBD1 TRBJ2-7 TRBV4-1
CASSLGQGLTEAFF TRBD1 TRBJ1-1 TRBV27
CASGGGQGDREAFF TRBD1 TRBJ1-1 TRBV12-5